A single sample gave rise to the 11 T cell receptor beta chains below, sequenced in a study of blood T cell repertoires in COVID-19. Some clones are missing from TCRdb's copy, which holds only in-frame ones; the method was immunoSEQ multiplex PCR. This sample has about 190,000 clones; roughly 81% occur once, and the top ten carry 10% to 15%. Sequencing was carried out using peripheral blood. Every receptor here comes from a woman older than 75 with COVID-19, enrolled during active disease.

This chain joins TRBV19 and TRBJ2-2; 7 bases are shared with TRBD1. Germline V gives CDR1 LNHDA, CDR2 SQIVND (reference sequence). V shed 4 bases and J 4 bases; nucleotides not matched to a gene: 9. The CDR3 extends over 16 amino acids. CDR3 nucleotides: TGTGCCAGTAGTACCTGGGGCGCAGGGGGCACCGGGGAGCTGTTTTTT. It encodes CASSTWGAGGTGELFF.

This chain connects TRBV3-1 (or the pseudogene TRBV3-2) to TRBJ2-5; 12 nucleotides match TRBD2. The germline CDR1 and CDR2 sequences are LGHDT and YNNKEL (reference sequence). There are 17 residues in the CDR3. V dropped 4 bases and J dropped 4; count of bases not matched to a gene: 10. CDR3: CASSPRLAGDWRETQYF. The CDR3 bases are TGTGCCAGCAGCCCTCGACTAGCGGGGGATTGGAGAGAGACCCAGTACTTC.

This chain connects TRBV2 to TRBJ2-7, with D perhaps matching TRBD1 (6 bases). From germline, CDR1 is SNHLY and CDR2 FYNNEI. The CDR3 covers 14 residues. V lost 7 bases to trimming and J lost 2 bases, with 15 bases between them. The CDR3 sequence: CASIDPGVTYEQYF. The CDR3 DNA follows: TGTGCCAGCATAGACCCAGGGGTAACCTACGAGCAGTACTTC.

Here the CDR3 DNA reads TGTGCCAGCAGCCCCCGGACAGCAATTCGACTTTATGGCTACACCTTC. Encoded protein: CASSPRTAIRLYGYTF. The rearrangement uses TRBV5-5 and TRBJ1-2; tentative D call: TRBD1 (6 bases). The germline V and J ends were trimmed by 4 bases and 5 bases, with 21 bases remaining between them. CDR1 and CDR2 from the germline V gene are SGHKS and YYEKEE (reference sequence). There are 16 residues in the CDR3.

This CDR3 reads CSVGFHGTGAYEQYF. CDR3 nucleotides: TGCAGCGTTGGATTCCACGGGACAGGAGCCTACGAGCAGTACTTC. V usage is TRBV29-1 and J usage is TRBJ2-7, with TRBD1 identical over 8 bases. The CDR3 is 15 amino acids. Per germline, CDR1 SQVTM and CDR2 ANQGSEA. V was clipped by 4 bases and J by 2 bases; unmatched bases: 10.

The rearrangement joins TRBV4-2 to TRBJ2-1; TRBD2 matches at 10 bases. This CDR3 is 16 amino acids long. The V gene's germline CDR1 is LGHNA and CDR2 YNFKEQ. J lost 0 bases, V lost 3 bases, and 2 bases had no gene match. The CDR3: CASSHSSGGSYNEQFF. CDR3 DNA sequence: TGTGCCAGCAGCCATTCTAGCGGGGGCTCCTACAATGAGCAGTTCTTC.

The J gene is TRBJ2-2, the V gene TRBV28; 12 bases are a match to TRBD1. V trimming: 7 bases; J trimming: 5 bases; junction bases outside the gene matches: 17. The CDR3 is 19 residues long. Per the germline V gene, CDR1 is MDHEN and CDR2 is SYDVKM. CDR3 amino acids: CASISPGQGARDRTGELFF. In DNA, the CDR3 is TGTGCCAGCATATCCCCGGGACAGGGGGCGCGGGATCGGACCGGGGAGCTGTTTTTT.

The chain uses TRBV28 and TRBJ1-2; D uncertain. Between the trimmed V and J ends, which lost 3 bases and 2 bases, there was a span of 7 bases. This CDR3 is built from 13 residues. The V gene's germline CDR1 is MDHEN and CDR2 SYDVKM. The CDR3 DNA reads TGTGCCAGCAGTTTGGCCATCAACTATGGCTACACCTTC. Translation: CASSLAINYGYTF.

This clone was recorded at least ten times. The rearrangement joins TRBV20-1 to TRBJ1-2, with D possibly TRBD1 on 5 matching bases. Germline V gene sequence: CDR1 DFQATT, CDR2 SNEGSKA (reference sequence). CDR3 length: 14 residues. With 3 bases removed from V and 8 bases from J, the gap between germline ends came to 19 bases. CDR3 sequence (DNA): TGCAGTGCTAGTTCAGGGATGACCTTGGCCGGCTACACCTTC. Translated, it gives CSASSGMTLAGYTF.

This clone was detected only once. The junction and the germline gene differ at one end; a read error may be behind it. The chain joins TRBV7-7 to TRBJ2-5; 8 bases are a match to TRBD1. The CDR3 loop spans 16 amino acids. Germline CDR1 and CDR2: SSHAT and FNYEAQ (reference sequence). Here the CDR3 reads CASSLALTGGMETQYF. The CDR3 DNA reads TGTGCTAGCAGCTTAGCACTTACAGGGGGAATGGAGACCCAGTACTTC.

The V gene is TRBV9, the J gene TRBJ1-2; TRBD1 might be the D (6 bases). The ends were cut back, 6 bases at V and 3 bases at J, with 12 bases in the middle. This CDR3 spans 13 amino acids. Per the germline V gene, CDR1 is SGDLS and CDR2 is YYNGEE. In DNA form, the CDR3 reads TGTGCCAGCACTGTCCAGGGGTACTATGGCTACACCTTC. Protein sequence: CASTVQGYYGYTF.